Sequencing of this TCR beta chain was carried out in a study of B cell selection in AIRE deficiency. Study results and limitations: Approximately 32% of healthy-donor shared Treg TCRbeta sequences appeared in patient Tconv cells. Only roughly 9% of 3,500 to 4,500 shared Treg sequences were patient-specific; roughly 30% healthy-specific. AIRE-deficient Tconv and Treg repertoires matched healthy donors in TCRBV, CDR3 length, diversity. Only TCRbeta was sequenced; around 38% of shared healthy Treg sequences appeared in Tconv.

Germline values: CDR1 SGHDN, CDR2 FVKESK. The V segment lost 3 bases and the J segment 6 bases; nucleotides outside the gene matches: 16. The CDR3 sequence is 19 residues long. In regard to this clone: The antigen is not known.

Sorted regulatory T cells were CD4-positive, CD25-high and CD127-low or negative. TCRdb keeps only in-frame clones here, not all; method: immunoSEQ multiplex PCR. The table has about 21,000 clones, about 94% seen once. The chain combines TRBV14 with TRBJ2-3; 12 bases agree with TRBD2. The sample was Tregs sorted from PBMCs. This receptor was identified in a human donor with AIRE deficiency. CDR3 loop: CASSHKTKTSGRGTDTQYF. As DNA, the CDR3 is TGTGCCAGCAGCCATAAAACCAAGACTAGCGGGAGAGGGACGGATACGCAGTATTTT.